This paragraph reports one T cell receptor (beta chain). This sample was included in a study of blood T cell repertoires in COVID-19. For the study at large: T cells, B-cell-depleted T cells, or PBMCs supplied cDNA or gDNA.

The CDR3 is 14 residues long. Germline trimming cut 1 base from V and 6 bases from J; bases unmatched to any gene: 5. Germline assignment: CDR1 SEHNR and CDR2 FQNEAQ (reference sequence). In the original analysis: Reference gene primer amplification in the assay estimated nucleated cell counts. The assay was immunoSEQ multiplex PCR, and TCRdb's table has in-frame clones only and misses some. V and J calls and clone size are those listed in that table; D and trimming were worked out from the DNA. The sample has around 200,000 clones, around nine tenths seen once. Sequenced input: peripheral blood. The source is a middle-aged man with active or convalescent COVID-19. This sequence joins TRBV7-9 and TRBJ1-1; 7 bases line up with TRBD1. CDR3 protein: CASSLVYQGAEAFF. CDR3 sequence (DNA): TGTGCCAGCAGCTTAGTGTACCAGGGGGCTGAAGCTTTCTTT.